This TCR beta chain was documented in a study of T cells in Graves' hyperthyroidism and ophthalmopathy. This CDR3 region has 15 residues. Germline-derived CDR1 and CDR2 are LGHDT and YNNKEL (reference sequence). J gave up 4 bases and V 5 bases, and 10 bases lay outside the gene matches. Ophthalmopathy patients had moderate-to-severe active disease, CAS ≥3, NOSPECS ≥4, and disease duration under 3 months. Clinicians diagnosed patients from clinical symptoms, serum thyroxine and TRAb, thyroid ultrasound and orbital computed tomography. This clonotype was detected many times. TCR beta CDR3 sequences were amplified from RNA transcripts. The HTBI primer set drove a first-round RT-PCR of the TCR CDR3. TCRdb reprocessed the multiplex PCR reads via MiXCR and lists one record per CDR3 protein. Here the sample spans a few hundred thousand distinct CDR3 sequences, around 18% being singletons.

The V call is TRBV3-1, the J call TRBJ1-2, with TRBD1 identical over 7 bases. The sequence was collected from a man aged 18 to 30 with Graves' ophthalmopathy. Material: blood. This CDR3 reads CASSTQGPGGYGYTF. In nucleotides, the CDR3 is TGTGCCAGCAGCACACAGGGGCCCGGAGGCTATGGCTACACCTTC.